These T cell receptor beta chains were read from a single sample in a study of blood T cell repertoires in COVID-19. Sequencing used immunoSEQ multiplex PCR; TCRdb keeps in-frame clones, though not all of them. Of around 180,000 clones listed, approximately 84% were seen once; the top ten hold approximately 7.1%. The sequenced material came from peripheral blood. The receptor source for this set is a human donor in a cohort sampled during active COVID-19. Each CDR3 is given with its conserved first and last residue. A D gene is named only where the DNA matches it firmly. Not all rows give a size; the values are once, few, many and, for expanded clones, a class.

d_call: .; v_call: TRBV19; clone_size: .; j_call: TRBJ1-1; cdr3_nt: TGTGCCAGTAGTATATTGGACAATTCGAACACTGAAGCTTTCTTT; cdr3_aa: CASSILDNSNTEAFF
d_call: TRBD1; v_call: TRBV19; clone_size: .; j_call: TRBJ1-1; cdr3_nt: TGTGCCAGTACCGCTGGGACAGGGGTGAGTAAGAACACTGAAGCTTTCTTT; cdr3_aa: CASTAGTGVSKNTEAFF
d_call: .; v_call: TRBV5-6; clone_size: .; j_call: TRBJ1-2; cdr3_nt: TGTGCCAGCAGCTTGGCGATTGACAGGCCGAGCTATGGCTACACCTTC; cdr3_aa: CASSLAIDRPSYGYTF
d_call: .; v_call: TRBV11-2; clone_size: once; j_call: TRBJ2-6; cdr3_nt: TGTGCCAGCCAGGTGTCTGGGGCCAACGTCCTGACTTTC; cdr3_aa: CASQVSGANVLTF
d_call: .; v_call: TRBV7-9; clone_size: .; j_call: TRBJ1-2; cdr3_nt: TGTGCCAGCAGCAAGGGATGGGGTGTGACAGCTAACTATGGCTACACCTTC; cdr3_aa: CASSKGWGVTANYGYTF
d_call: .; v_call: TRBV18; clone_size: .; j_call: TRBJ1-4; cdr3_nt: TGTGCCAGCTCACCCAGCGGCAGGGGCACTAATGAAAAACTGTTTTTT; cdr3_aa: CASSPSGRGTNEKLFF
d_call: TRBD1; v_call: TRBV11-3; clone_size: .; j_call: TRBJ1-1; cdr3_nt: TGTGCCAGCAGCCCGGGGACAGGGAACACTGAAGCTTTCTTT; cdr3_aa: CASSPGTGNTEAFF
d_call: TRBD1; v_call: TRBV7-8; clone_size: .; j_call: TRBJ1-2; cdr3_nt: TGTGCCAGCAGCCCACCCCGTGACAGGGCTGGCTACACCTTC; cdr3_aa: CASSPPRDRAGYTF
d_call: TRBD1; v_call: TRBV2; clone_size: .; j_call: TRBJ1-2; cdr3_nt: TGTGCCAGCAGTGAATCCGGGACAGGGGACTATGGCTACACCTTC; cdr3_aa: CASSESGTGDYGYTF
d_call: .; v_call: TRBV30; clone_size: .; j_call: TRBJ2-7; cdr3_nt: TGTGCCTGGCTCCCAAAGGCGGTCTCCTACGAGCAGTACTTC; cdr3_aa: CAWLPKAVSYEQYF
d_call: .; v_call: TRBV5-1; clone_size: .; j_call: TRBJ2-1; cdr3_nt: TGCGCCAGCAGCTTGCAGGGGTCCTACAATGAGCAGTTCTTC; cdr3_aa: CASSLQGSYNEQFF
d_call: .; v_call: TRBV5-1; clone_size: few; j_call: TRBJ2-1; cdr3_nt: TGCGCCAGCCCCACAGGGATAACCTACAATGAGCAGTTCTTC; cdr3_aa: CASPTGITYNEQFF
d_call: .; v_call: TRBV12-5; clone_size: .; j_call: TRBJ2-1; cdr3_nt: TGTGCTAGTGGTTTGCAGGGGTCCTACAATGAGCAGTTCTTC; cdr3_aa: CASGLQGSYNEQFF
d_call: .; v_call: TRBV6-5; clone_size: .; j_call: TRBJ2-5; cdr3_nt: TGTGCCAGCGGGGACACGAACATCAGGGAGACCCAGTACTTC; cdr3_aa: CASGDTNIRETQYF
d_call: TRBD1; v_call: TRBV7-3; clone_size: once; j_call: TRBJ2-6; cdr3_nt: TGTGCCAGCAGCACTCGGGACAGCTCTGGGGCCAACGTCCTGACTTTC; cdr3_aa: CASSTRDSSGANVLTF
d_call: .; v_call: TRBV25-1; clone_size: .; j_call: TRBJ1-2; cdr3_nt: TGTGCCAGCAGTGAAATTGGCAGTCTGCATGGCTACACCTTC; cdr3_aa: CASSEIGSLHGYTF
d_call: TRBD2; v_call: TRBV19; clone_size: .; j_call: TRBJ2-1; cdr3_nt: TGTGCCAGTAGTGGGACGACATGGACTAGTCGGTATGAGCAGTTCTTC; cdr3_aa: CASSGTTWTSRYEQFF
d_call: .; v_call: TRBV6-5; clone_size: .; j_call: TRBJ1-2; cdr3_nt: TGTGCCAGCGTACCGTCCGGACAAAACTATGGCTACACCTTC; cdr3_aa: CASVPSGQNYGYTF
d_call: TRBD1; v_call: TRBV7-9; clone_size: .; j_call: TRBJ2-1; cdr3_nt: TGTGCCAGCAGCTCGCACATGGGACAGGGGGTGTACAATGAGCAGTTCTTC; cdr3_aa: CASSSHMGQGVYNEQFF
d_call: .; v_call: TRBV6-2/TRBV6-3; clone_size: .; j_call: TRBJ1-2; cdr3_nt: TGTGCCAGCAGTTACCTTGGGGAGTCGGTGCGTCCATTGGGGAACTATGGCTACACCTTC; cdr3_aa: CASSYLGESVRPLGNYGYTF
d_call: TRBD1; v_call: TRBV19; clone_size: .; j_call: TRBJ1-2; cdr3_nt: TGTGCCAGTAGTAAGGACAGGATTTCCTATGGCTACACCTTC; cdr3_aa: CASSKDRISYGYTF
d_call: TRBD1; v_call: TRBV7-9; clone_size: .; j_call: TRBJ2-2; cdr3_nt: TGTGCCAGCAGCCCTCGGACAGGATACACCGGGGAGCTGTTTTTT; cdr3_aa: CASSPRTGYTGELFF
d_call: .; v_call: TRBV7-9; clone_size: .; j_call: TRBJ2-7; cdr3_nt: TGTGCCAGTCAGGGTACCTACGAGCAGTACTTC; cdr3_aa: CASQGTYEQYF
d_call: TRBD2; v_call: TRBV5-6; clone_size: few; j_call: TRBJ2-1; cdr3_nt: TGTGCCAGCAGCTGGACTAGCGGGAGCTCCTACAATGAGCAGTTCTTC; cdr3_aa: CASSWTSGSSYNEQFF
d_call: .; v_call: TRBV5-1; clone_size: .; j_call: TRBJ1-1; cdr3_nt: TGCGCCAGCACCCGGGGAATGGGGAACACTGAAGCTTTCTTT; cdr3_aa: CASTRGMGNTEAFF
d_call: TRBD1; v_call: TRBV6-1; clone_size: .; j_call: TRBJ2-5; cdr3_nt: TGTGCCAGCAGTGAATATTGGACAGGGGGAAAGGAGACCCAGTACTTC; cdr3_aa: CASSEYWTGGKETQYF
d_call: .; v_call: TRBV6-6; clone_size: .; j_call: TRBJ2-7; cdr3_nt: TGTGCCAGCAGTCAACAGGTACACGAGCAGTACTTC; cdr3_aa: CASSQQVHEQYF